Reported below is one T cell receptor (beta chain). Unmatched junction bases numbered 0, after V lost 5 bases and J lost 2 bases. Germline CDR1 and CDR2: LNHDA and SQIVND (reference sequence). This CDR3 has 14 residues. This specimen belongs to a study of blood T cell repertoires in COVID-19. TCRdb's table, derived via immunoSEQ multiplex PCR, lists solely in-frame clones and lacks some. The table records 100,000 to 150,000 clones, about 87% of them present only once. The chain joins TRBV19 to TRBJ1-5, with 10 bases lining up with TRBD1. Sequencing was done on a sample of peripheral blood. This receptor was taken from a man in his fifties with acute or convalescent COVID-19. CDR3 sequence: CASSGTGGNQPQHF. CDR3 in DNA: TGTGCCAGTAGTGGGACAGGGGGCAATCAGCCCCAGCATTTT.